The T cell receptor (beta chain) under discussion was sequenced for a study of T cell changes during pregnancy in multiple sclerosis. V lost 2 bases to trimming and J lost 0 bases, with 11 bases between them. The CDR3 totals 15 residues. Germline CDR1 reads GTSNPN; CDR2 reads SVGIG (reference sequence). Assay: immunoSEQ multiplex PCR; the TCRdb copy retains only in-frame clones and omits some. The data show around 85,000 clones, about 90% seen once. This sample comprised PBMCs, obtained in the first trimester of pregnancy. The clonotype comes from a female donor in good health, serving as a control in a pregnancy study. Some clones in this sample may be carry-over from other donors' samples. The V gene is TRBV30, the J gene TRBJ1-3; D might be TRBD1 (5 bases). CDR3 region: CAWSRQIRSGNTIYF. As DNA, the CDR3 is TGTGCCTGGAGTCGACAGATCCGCTCTGGAAACACCATATATTTT.